This T cell receptor beta chain was sequenced during a study of early T cells in non-severe SARS-CoV-2 infection. This clonotype was recorded at least ten times. This CDR3 has 15 amino acids. V dropped 6 bases and J dropped 4 bases, with 18 bases sitting between them. The V gene's germline CDR1 is MNHEY and CDR2 SVGAGI. TCRdb used MiXCR to reprocess the 5' RACE reads, holding one entry per CDR3 protein. The table includes 55,000 to 70,000 distinct CDR3 sequences, 4% to 5.5% detected once. The source material was whole blood. This chain joins TRBV6-5 and TRBJ1-1, with a tentative D call TRBD1 (5 bases). This clonotype originated in an adult who was a healthcare worker with PCR-confirmed SARS-CoV-2 infection or an uninfected control (not recorded which). DNA for the CDR3: TGTGCCAGCAGCCTGGGACCGCCCAGGAGCACTGAAGCTTTCTTT. Translating gives CASSLGPPRSTEAFF.